This TCR beta chain derives from a study of T cells after yellow fever vaccination. Overall study results and limits: Overall, a small share of clonotypes was seen in both CD4 and CD8 compartments.

Germline trimming cut 7 bases from V and 4 bases from J; bases unmatched to any gene: 5. CDR1 and CDR2 from the germline V gene are SQVTM and ANQGSEA. The CDR3 covers 14 residues. This clonotype was detected ten times or more. Its specificity is not known. By 5'RACE template switching, TCR cDNA was produced, with a universal primer site and UMIs added in the process. Via MiXCR, TCRdb re-called the 5' RACE reads, giving one row per CDR3 protein. The sample contains more than 110,000 distinct CDR3 sequences, 5% to 8% of which appear only once. The clonotype comes from a man aged 25 to 40 who received the YFV17D yellow fever vaccine. The sample here was CD4+ T cells sorted from PBMCs, taken 10 days after the yellow fever booster vaccination. This chain connects TRBV29-1 to TRBJ2-3, with 13 bases that match TRBD2. CDR3 DNA: TGCAGCGCAGGACTAGCGGGAGCCGCAGATACGCAGTATTTT. Translated, it gives CSAGLAGAADTQYF.